Listed here is a single T cell receptor (beta chain). Antigen specificity is unknown. The data originate from a study of cytomegalovirus exposure and HLA in healthy donors. Overall study results and limits: The productive fraction for most TCR beta V segments was about 90% or about 30% in an earlier analysis. For presence/absence analyses, sequencing depth was assumed to be roughly uniform across donors. Highly shared sequence variants in one cluster were likely a sequencing artifact.

Donors in the study were healthy people who gave bone marrow. Primers included in the PCR were 60 Vbeta and 13 Jbeta primers. Measured with immunoSEQ multiplex PCR; TCRdb has only the in-frame clones, and not every one. The sample consists of 150,000 or so clones, 75% to 85% of them appearing once. The CDR3 contains 17 residues. The ends lost 2 bases at V and 4 bases at J; junction bases unmatched: 11. Germline V lookup: CDR1 SEHNR, CDR2 FQNEAQ (reference sequence). The sample comprised PBMCs. The source of this sequence is a middle-aged woman in good health and CMV-seropositive. The chain combines TRBV7-9 with TRBJ1-3; 7 nucleotides line up with TRBD1. CDR3 bases: TGTGCCAGCAGCTTAACTAGAGGACAGGTTAAGGGAAACACCATATATTTT. Amino acids: CASSLTRGQVKGNTIYF.